This T cell receptor (beta chain) emerged from a study of CD8+ T cells in alopecia areata. The study, taken as a whole, reports: Against the mouse data, patients shared TCRs less clearly, possibly for HLA reasons.

On this clone: Its cognate antigen is unknown.

Punch biopsies of lesional scalp, plus peripheral blood, were taken from alopecia areata patients. It was cDNA, reverse transcribed from extracted RNA, that served as the sequencing template. TCRdb keeps only in-frame clones here, not all; method: immunoSEQ multiplex PCR. Here the sample spans about 98,000 clones, around two fifths being singletons. The germline V gene has CDR1 SQVTM and CDR2 ANQGSEA. This CDR3 region has 14 residues. The V and J ends lost 5 bases and 4 bases, in that order; junction bases with no gene match: 6. V gene TRBV29-1 combines with J gene TRBJ1-5; 9 positions agree with TRBD1. The clonotype comes from a human donor with alopecia areata. Source material: CD4+ T cells sorted from blood. For the CDR3, the DNA is TGCAGCGTTTGGTCAGGACAGGGGAATCAGCCCCAGCATTTT. Its protein product is CSVWSGQGNQPQHF.